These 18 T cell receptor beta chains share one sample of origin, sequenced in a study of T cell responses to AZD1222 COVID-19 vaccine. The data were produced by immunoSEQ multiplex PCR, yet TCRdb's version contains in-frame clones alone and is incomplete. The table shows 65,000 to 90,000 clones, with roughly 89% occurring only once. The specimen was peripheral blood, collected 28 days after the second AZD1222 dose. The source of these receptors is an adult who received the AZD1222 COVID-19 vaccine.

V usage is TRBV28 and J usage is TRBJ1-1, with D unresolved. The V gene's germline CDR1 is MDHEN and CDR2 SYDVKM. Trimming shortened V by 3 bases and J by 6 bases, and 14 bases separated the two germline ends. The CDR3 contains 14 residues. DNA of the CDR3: TGTGCCAGCAGTTTGGCAGGATATAGCTCTGAAGCTTTCTTT. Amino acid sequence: CASSLAGYSSEAFF.

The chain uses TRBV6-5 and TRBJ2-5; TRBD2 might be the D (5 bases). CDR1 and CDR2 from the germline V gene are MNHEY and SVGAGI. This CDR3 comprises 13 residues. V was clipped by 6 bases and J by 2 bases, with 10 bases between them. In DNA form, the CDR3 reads TGTGCCAGCAGGGAGGTCGGGCAAGAGACCCAGTACTTC. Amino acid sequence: CASREVGQETQYF.

This chain's CDR3 is CASSRGTDNQPQHF. CDR3 nucleotide sequence: TGTGCCAGCAGCCGCGGGACAGACAATCAGCCCCAGCATTTT. The chain couples TRBV7-2 to TRBJ1-5, with 7 bases aligning to TRBD1. The CDR3 consists of 14 residues. With V trimmed by 5 bases and J by 3 bases, 4 bases remained unmatched. Per germline, CDR1 SGHTA and CDR2 FQGNSA.

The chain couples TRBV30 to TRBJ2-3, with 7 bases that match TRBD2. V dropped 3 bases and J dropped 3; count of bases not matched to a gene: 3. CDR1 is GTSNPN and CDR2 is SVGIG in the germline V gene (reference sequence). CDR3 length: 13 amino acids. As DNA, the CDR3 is TGTGCCTGGAGGCGGGAGTCAACAGATACGCAGTATTTT. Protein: CAWRRESTDTQYF.

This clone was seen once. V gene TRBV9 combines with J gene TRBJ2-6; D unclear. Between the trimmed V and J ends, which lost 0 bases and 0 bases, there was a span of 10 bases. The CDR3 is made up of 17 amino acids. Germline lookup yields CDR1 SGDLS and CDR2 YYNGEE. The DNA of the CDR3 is TGTGCCAGCAGCGTAGACTCTGGTCCCTCTGGGGCCAACGTCCTGACTTTC. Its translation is CASSVDSGPSGANVLTF.

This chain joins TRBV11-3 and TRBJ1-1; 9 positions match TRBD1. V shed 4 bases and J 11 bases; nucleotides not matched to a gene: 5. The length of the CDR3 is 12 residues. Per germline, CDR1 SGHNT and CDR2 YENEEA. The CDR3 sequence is CASSSLGTGAFF. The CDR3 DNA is TGTGCCAGCAGCTCCCTAGGGACAGGGGCTTTCTTT.

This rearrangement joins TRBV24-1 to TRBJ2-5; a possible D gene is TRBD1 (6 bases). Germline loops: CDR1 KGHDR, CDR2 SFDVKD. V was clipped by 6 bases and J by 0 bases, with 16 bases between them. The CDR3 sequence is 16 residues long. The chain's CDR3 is CATSQGSSGYQETQYF. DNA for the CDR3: TGTGCCACCAGTCAGGGGTCCTCTGGGTACCAAGAGACCCAGTACTTC.

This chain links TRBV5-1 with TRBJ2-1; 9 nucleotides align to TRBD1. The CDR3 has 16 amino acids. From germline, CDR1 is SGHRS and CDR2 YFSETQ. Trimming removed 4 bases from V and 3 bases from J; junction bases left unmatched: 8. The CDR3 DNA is TGCGCCAGCAGCGCCGGACAGGGGCGAATCTACAATGAGCAGTTCTTC. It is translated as CASSAGQGRIYNEQFF.

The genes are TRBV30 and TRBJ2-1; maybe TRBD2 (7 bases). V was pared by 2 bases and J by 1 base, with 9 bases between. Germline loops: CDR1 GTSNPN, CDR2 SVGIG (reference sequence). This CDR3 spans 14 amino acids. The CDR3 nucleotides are TGTGCCTGGAGTAGGGGGGGGTCCTACAATGAGCAGTTCTTC. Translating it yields CAWSRGGSYNEQFF.

The chain's CDR3 is CASKPSLLGRQETQYF. Here the CDR3 DNA reads TGTGCCAGCAAACCCTCCCTTTTGGGACGACAAGAGACCCAGTACTTC. This rearrangement joins TRBV28 to TRBJ2-5; perhaps D is TRBD1 or TRBD2 (5 bases each). The CDR3 is made up of 16 amino acids. Germline V gene sequence: CDR1 MDHEN, CDR2 SYDVKM. The V gene lost 7 bases and the J gene lost 2 bases, with 20 bases spanning the gap. Variable domain in full (rest from reference TRBV28 and TRBJ2-5): DVKVTQSSRYLVKRTGEKVFLECVQDMDHENMFWYRQDPGLGLRLIYFSYDVKMKEKGDIPEGYSVSREKKERFSLILESASTNQTSMYLCASKPSLLGRQETQYFGPGTRLLVL.

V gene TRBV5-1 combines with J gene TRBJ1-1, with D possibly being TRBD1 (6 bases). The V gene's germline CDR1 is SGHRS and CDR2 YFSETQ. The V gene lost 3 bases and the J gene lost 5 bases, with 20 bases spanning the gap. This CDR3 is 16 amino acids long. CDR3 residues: CASSSQVIQGGTEAFF. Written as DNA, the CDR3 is TGCGCCAGCAGCTCCCAAGTAATACAGGGCGGGACTGAAGCTTTCTTT.

The DNA for the CDR3 is TGTGCCAGCAGCGGAGAGCCCGGGCCAACCCGCGAGCAGTACTTC. This codes for CASSGEPGPTREQYF. V and J are TRBV9 and TRBJ2-7; the D is unclear. Germline V gives CDR1 SGDLS, CDR2 YYNGEE. The CDR3 has 15 amino acids. Trimming left V 3 bases short and J 6 bases short, with 19 bases between.

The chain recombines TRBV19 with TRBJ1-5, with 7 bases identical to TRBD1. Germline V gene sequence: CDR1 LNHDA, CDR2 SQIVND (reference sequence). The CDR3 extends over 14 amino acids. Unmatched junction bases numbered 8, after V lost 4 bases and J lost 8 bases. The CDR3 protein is CASSRGQRVEPQHF. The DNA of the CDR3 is TGTGCCAGTAGTAGGGGACAGAGAGTGGAGCCCCAGCATTTT.

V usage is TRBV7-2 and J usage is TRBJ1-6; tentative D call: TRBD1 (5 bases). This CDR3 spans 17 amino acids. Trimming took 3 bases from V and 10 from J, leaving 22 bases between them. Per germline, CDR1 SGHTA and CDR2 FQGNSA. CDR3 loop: CASSLGTGGFTWSPLHF. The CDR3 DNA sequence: TGTGCCAGCAGCTTGGGGACCGGTGGATTCACGTGGTCACCCCTCCACTTT.

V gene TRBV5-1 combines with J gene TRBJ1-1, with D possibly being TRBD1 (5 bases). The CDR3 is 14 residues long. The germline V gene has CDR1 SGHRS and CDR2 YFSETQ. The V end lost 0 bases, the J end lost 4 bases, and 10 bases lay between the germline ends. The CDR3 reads CASSLVGGGTEAFF. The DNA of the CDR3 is TGCGCCAGCAGCTTGGTTGGGGGTGGCACTGAAGCTTTCTTT.

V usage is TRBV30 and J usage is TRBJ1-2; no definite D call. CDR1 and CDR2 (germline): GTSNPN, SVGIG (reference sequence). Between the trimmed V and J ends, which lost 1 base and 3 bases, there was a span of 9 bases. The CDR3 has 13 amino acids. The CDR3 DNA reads TGTGCCTGGAGTGCGACATCTTACTATGGCTACACCTTC. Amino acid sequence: CAWSATSYYGYTF.

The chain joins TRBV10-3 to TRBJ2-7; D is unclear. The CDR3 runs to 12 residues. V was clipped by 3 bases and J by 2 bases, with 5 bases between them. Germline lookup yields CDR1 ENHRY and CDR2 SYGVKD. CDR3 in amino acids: CAISDGPYEQYF. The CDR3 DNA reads TGTGCCATCAGTGATGGGCCCTACGAGCAGTACTTC.

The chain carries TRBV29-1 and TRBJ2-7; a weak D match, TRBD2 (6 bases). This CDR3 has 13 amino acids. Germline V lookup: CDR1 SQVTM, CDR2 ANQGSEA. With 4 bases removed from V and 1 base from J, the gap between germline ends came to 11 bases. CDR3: CSVVGGESYEQYF. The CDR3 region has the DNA TGCAGCGTTGTAGGCGGGGAGTCCTACGAGCAGTACTTC.